What follows are 6 T cell receptor beta chains derived from one specimen sequenced in a study of blood T cells in healthy people across ages. A second PCR, run for roughly 7 to 12 cycles, used a sample-barcoded 5' primer plus a J-beta primer mix. MiXCR was run by TCRdb on the 5' RACE reads, yielding one entry per CDR3 protein. The sample comprises hundreds of thousands of distinct CDR3 sequences, over 20% of which are singletons, and 3.5% to 4% rests with the top ten. The specimen sequenced was blood. All receptors come from a man between 65 and 80 years old in good health.

This clonotype was seen a few times. The rearrangement uses TRBV5-1 and TRBJ2-2; TRBD1 is a possible D gene (5 bases). Trimming removed 0 bases from V and 9 bases from J, with 12 bases in between. In germline, CDR1 is SGHRS, CDR2 YFSETQ. The CDR3 runs 14 residues. The DNA for the CDR3 is TGCGCCAGCAGCTTGGCGCAGGGTAGCAGGGAGCTGTTTTTT. This sequence encodes CASSLAQGSRELFF.

This clonotype was observed a handful of times. At one end, the junction sequence differs from germline, possibly due to a read error. The chain links TRBV6-5 to TRBJ2-1, with D hard to call. There are 14 residues in the CDR3. Germline lookup yields CDR1 MNHEY and CDR2 SVGAGI. Written as DNA, the CDR3 is TGTGCCTGCAGAAATGAGGCCGTGGCGGATGAGCAGTTCTTC. The encoded protein is CACRNEAVADEQFF.

The chain is built from TRBV7-9 and TRBJ2-5; D is perhaps TRBD1 or TRBD2 (6 bases each). In germline, CDR1 is SEHNR, CDR2 FQNEAQ (reference sequence). Between the trimmed V and J ends, which lost 3 bases and 2 bases, there was a span of 10 bases. The CDR3 length is 14 residues. The CDR3 loop reads CASSLGGWQETQYF. CDR3 bases: TGTGCCAGCAGCTTGGGGGGCTGGCAAGAGACCCAGTACTTC.

The chain couples TRBV4-1 to TRBJ2-6, with D perhaps TRBD1 or TRBD2 (5 bases each). Trimming cost V 5 bases and J 3 bases, with 20 bases left between them. Per germline, CDR1 MGHRA and CDR2 YSYEKL. This CDR3 has 18 residues. CDR3 sequence: CASSAVGDGLIGANVLTF. CDR3 in DNA: TGCGCCAGCAGCGCCGTGGGGGACGGATTAATTGGGGCCAACGTCCTGACTTTC.

The V and J genes are TRBV7-9 and TRBJ2-5; 9 nucleotides agree with TRBD1. The end of the DNA is better explained by TRBJ2-7, so the J call may be wrong. Germline lookup yields CDR1 SEHNR and CDR2 FQNEAQ (reference sequence). The CDR3 extends over 14 amino acids. CDR3 protein: CASSLGTGDHEQYF. Here the CDR3 DNA reads TGTGCCAGCAGCTTAGGGACAGGGGACCACGAGCAGTACTTC.

This clonotype came up a few times. The chain uses TRBV7-2 and TRBJ1-6; TRBD1 aligns across 9 bases. V was clipped by 4 bases and J by 8 bases; unmatched bases: 6. The CDR3 is 15 amino acids. Per the germline V gene, CDR1 is SGHTA and CDR2 is FQGNSA. The CDR3 DNA is TGTGCCAGCAGCTCCTACAGGGGGCGGGATTCACCCCTCCACTTT. Translation gives CASSSYRGRDSPLHF.